A selection of T cell receptor beta chains follows, all from one sample in a study of identical twins. TCRdb reanalysed the 5' RACE reads using MiXCR and keeps one entry per CDR3 protein. The sample yields roughly 1,500,000 distinct CDR3 sequences, under 35% seen once. The sample consisted of cord blood. The origin of the receptors is a newborn girl in good health. Each CDR3 is given without its conserved first and last residue.

16 | TRBV13 | ASSLGLRRRGTNEKLF
15 | TRBV7-9 | ASSLSSVWGHTDTQY
13 | TRBV24-1 | ATSDPRASNYGYT
14 | TRBV15 | ATSKISGGPPYEQY
12 | TRBV3-1 | ASSYRTGKETQY
14 | TRBV9 | ASSVAGGTGGNTIY
12 | TRBV5-1 | ASSLAYSTGELF
14 | TRBV20-1 | SARVPGLAGADTQY
12 | TRBV21-1 | ASSKEDNSYEQY
12 | TRBV6-2/TRBV6-3 | ASSYRRAGDTQY
14 | TRBV6-2/TRBV6-3 | ASSYGGLAERKTQY
17 | TRBV6-1 | ASSPLTIGARGLDQPQH
13 | TRBV11-2 | ASSPSYGGIYEQY
16 | TRBV2 | ASSDSSGGSLAKNIQY
13 | TRBV27 | ASSSRQGPNYGYT
19 | TRBV11-1 | ASSPRRFRGSTPRGADTQY
14 | TRBV2 | ASRLRQQATNEKLF
12 | TRBV29-1 | SVEDLVHQETQY
11 | TRBV11-1 | ASSLDPADEQF
12 | TRBV4-1 | ASSQGPFPNIQY
15 | TRBV15 | ATSRDTGTSGRDTQY
15 | TRBV7-2 | ASSLAPTVPGANVLT
11 | TRBV10-3 | AIRGQGAYEQY
12 | TRBV3-1 | ASSQQGRDQPQH
13 | TRBV11-2 | ASSLGDQRGTEAF
15 | TRBV5-1 | ASSSDSRSSYNSPLH
14 | TRBV10-3 | AISEKGGIVADTQY
13 | TRBV5-1 | ASSWDRVKNTEAF
13 | TRBV4-1 | ASSQVPSGADEQY
13 | TRBV28 | ASSPTFGTGVGYT
13 | TRBV11-2 | ASSLDPKRQFSQF
13 | TRBV7-9 | ASSKGGTAYNEQF
11 | TRBV2 | ATQAERGNEQF
9 | TRBV6-2/TRBV6-3 | ASSTAGELF
17 | TRBV4-1 | ASSQVTFGYSAGAEEQY
13 | TRBV5-6 | ASTNREGTKEGYT
13 | TRBV3-1 | ASSQDSGALYEQY
12 | TRBV12-3/TRBV12-4 | TSSPRAWVYEQY
13 | TRBV28 | ASSMTGQGAHEQY
13 | TRBV29-1 | SVLPVGRATDTQY
12 | TRBV10-3 | AIRAGASNSPLH
10 | TRBV12-3/TRBV12-4 | ASSLSLQPQH
14 | TRBV9 | ASSVRTSGALNEQF
11 | TRBV2 | ASSGLGIYEQY
12 | TRBV9 | ASSVGGGGQPQH
12 | TRBV5-1 | ASRHPSGANVLT
13 | TRBV7-2 | ASSPGTRAKNIQY
13 | TRBV5-4 | ASSFSLAGVNEQY
12 | TRBV7-8 | ASSFLTIHNEQF
12 | TRBV3-1 | ASSRGQGGETQY